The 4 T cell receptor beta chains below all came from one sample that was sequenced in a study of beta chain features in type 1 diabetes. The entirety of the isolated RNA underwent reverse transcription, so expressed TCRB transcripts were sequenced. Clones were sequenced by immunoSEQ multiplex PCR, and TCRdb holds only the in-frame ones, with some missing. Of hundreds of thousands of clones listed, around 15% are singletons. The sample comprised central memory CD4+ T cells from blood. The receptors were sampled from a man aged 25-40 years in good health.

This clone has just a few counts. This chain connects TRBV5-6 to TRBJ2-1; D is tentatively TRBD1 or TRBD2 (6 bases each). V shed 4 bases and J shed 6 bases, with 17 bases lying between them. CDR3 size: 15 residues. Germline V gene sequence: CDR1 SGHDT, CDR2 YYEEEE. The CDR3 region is CASSTPGAPGNEQFF. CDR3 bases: TGTGCCAGCAGCACCCCGGGGGCCCCTGGCAATGAGCAGTTCTTC. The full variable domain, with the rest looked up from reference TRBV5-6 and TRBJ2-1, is DAGVTQSPTHLIKTRGQQVTLRCSPKSGHDTVSWYQQALGQGPQFIFQYYEEEERQRGNFPDRFSGHQFPNYSSELNVNALLLGDSALYLCASSTPGAPGNEQFFGPGTRLTVL.

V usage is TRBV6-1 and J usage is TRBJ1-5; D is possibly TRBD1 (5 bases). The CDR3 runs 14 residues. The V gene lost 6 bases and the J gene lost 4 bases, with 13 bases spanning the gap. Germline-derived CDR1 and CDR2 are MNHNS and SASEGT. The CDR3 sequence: CASRGTQGNQPQHF. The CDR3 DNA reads TGTGCCAGCAGAGGGACGCAGGGAAATCAGCCCCAGCATTTT.

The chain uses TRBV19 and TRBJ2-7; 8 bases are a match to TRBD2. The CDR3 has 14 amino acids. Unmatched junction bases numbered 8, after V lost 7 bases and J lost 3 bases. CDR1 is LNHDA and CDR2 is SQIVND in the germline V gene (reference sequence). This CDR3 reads CASTPGGRNYEQYF. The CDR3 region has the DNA TGTGCCAGTACCCCGGGAGGGCGGAACTACGAGCAGTACTTC.

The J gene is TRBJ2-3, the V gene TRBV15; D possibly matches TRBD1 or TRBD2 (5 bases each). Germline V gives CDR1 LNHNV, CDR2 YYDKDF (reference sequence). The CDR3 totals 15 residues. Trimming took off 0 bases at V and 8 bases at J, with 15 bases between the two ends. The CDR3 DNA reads TGTGCCACCAGCAGAGAGGGCAGGGCAGGAGGTACGCAGTATTTT. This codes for CATSREGRAGGTQYF.